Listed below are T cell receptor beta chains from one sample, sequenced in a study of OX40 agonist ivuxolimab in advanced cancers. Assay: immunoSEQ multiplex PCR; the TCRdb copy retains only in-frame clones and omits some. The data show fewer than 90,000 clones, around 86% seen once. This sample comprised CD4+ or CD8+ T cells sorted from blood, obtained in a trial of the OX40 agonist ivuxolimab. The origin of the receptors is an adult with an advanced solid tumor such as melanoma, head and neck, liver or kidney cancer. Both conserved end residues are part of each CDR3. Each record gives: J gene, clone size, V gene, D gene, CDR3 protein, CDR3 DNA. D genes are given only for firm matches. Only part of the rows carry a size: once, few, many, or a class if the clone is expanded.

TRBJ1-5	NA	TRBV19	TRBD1	CASSQNGQGIGGQPQHF	TGTGCCAGTAGCCAAAACGGACAGGGGATTGGAGGTCAGCCCCAGCATTTT
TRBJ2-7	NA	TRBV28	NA	CASSFTGREVTIYEQYF	TGTGCCAGCAGTTTTACGGGACGGGAAGTTACGATCTACGAGCAGTACTTC
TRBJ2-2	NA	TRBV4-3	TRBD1	CASSQDQDRATGELFF	TGCGCCAGCAGCCAAGACCAGGACAGGGCCACCGGGGAGCTGTTTTTT
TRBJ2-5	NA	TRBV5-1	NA	CASSFGHRQETQYF	TGCGCCAGCAGCTTTGGACATAGACAAGAGACCCAGTACTTC
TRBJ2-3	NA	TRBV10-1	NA	CASSEASGGGTDTQYF	TGCGCCAGCAGTGAAGCTTCCGGCGGGGGCACAGATACGCAGTATTTT
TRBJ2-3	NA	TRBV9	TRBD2	CASSVGTRPSTDTQYF	TGTGCCAGCAGCGTAGGGACTAGACCCAGCACAGATACGCAGTATTTT
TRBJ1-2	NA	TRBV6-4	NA	CASSPDPGAYGYTF	TGTGCCAGCAGTCCCGATCCCGGCGCCTATGGCTACACCTTC
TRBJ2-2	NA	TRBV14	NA	CASTRTANTGELFF	TGTGCCAGCACGCGGACGGCGAACACCGGGGAGCTGTTTTTT
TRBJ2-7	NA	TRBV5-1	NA	CASSSTGTGYEQYF	TGCGCCAGCAGCTCGACAGGGACTGGATACGAGCAGTACTTC
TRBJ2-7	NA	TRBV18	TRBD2	CASSPAGDHLGQYF	TGTGCCAGCTCACCCGCGGGGGACCACCTAGGGCAGTACTTC
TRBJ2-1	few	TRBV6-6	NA	CASSYLNRDEQFF	TGTGCCAGCAGTTACCTCAACAGGGATGAGCAGTTCTTC
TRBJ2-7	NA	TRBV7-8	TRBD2	CASSLDQQLAGPPYEQYF	TGTGCCAGCAGCTTAGACCAACAATTAGCGGGGCCGCCATACGAGCAGTACTTC
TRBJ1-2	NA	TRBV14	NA	CASSQYRIQNYGYTF	TGTGCCAGCAGCCAGTACAGGATTCAAAACTATGGCTACACCTTC
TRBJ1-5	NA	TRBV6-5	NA	CASRDSSNQPQHF	TGTGCCAGCAGGGACAGCAGCAATCAGCCCCAGCATTTT
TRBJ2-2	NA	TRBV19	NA	CASLPTAINTGELFF	TGTGCCAGCCTCCCTACAGCGATAAACACCGGGGAGCTGTTTTTT
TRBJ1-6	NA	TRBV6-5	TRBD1	CASKTTGRSSPLHF	TGTGCCAGCAAAACGACAGGGAGAAGTTCACCCCTCCACTTT
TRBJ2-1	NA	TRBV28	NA	CASSPSGASNNNEQFF	TGTGCCAGCTCCCCTTCGGGGGCCAGTAATAACAATGAGCAGTTCTTC
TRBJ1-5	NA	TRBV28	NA	CASSLSQLNQPQHF	TGTGCCAGCAGTTTGTCACAGCTTAATCAGCCCCAGCATTTT
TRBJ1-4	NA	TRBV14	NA	CASSPGSTNEKLFF	TGTGCCAGCAGTCCAGGGTCAACTAATGAAAAACTGTTTTTT